The present T cell receptor (beta chain) was sequenced within a study of Graves' ophthalmopathy and Graves' hyperthyroidism. Whole-study findings and limits: Blood repertoires reportedly contained most expanded thyroid clonotypes above 0.001 frequency. Predictions made by the model for ophthalmopathy progression reached 70.59% sensitivity and about 72% specificity.

CDR3 size: 14 residues. Trimming took 1 base from V and 7 from J; bases not matched to a gene: 1. Germline CDR1 is SGHTA and CDR2 is FQGNSA. Investigators amplified TCR beta CDR3 regions from RNA transcripts. First-round RT-PCR used HTBI primers; second-round multiplex PCR followed. MiXCR was run by TCRdb on the multiplex PCR reads, yielding one entry per CDR3 protein. The repertoire holds 660,000 or so distinct CDR3 sequences, with 35% to 50% as singletons. This clonotype has at least ten counts. Its specificity is unknown. V usage is TRBV7-2 and J usage is TRBJ1-6; 7 bases line up with TRBD1. Sample: peripheral blood. The clonotype originates from an adult man with Graves' ophthalmopathy. The CDR3 nucleotides are TGTGCCAGCAGCTTAGTGACAGGGAATTCACCCCTCCACTTT. This codes for CASSLVTGNSPLHF.